The rows below give T cell receptor beta chains drawn from one sample of a study of T-cell reconstitution after alpha-beta-depleted transplantation in children. One entry per CDR3 protein, called by TCRdb with MiXCR from the PCR reads. The data hold almost 500,000 distinct CDR3 sequences, with approximately 10% observed a single time. This sample comprised PBMCs, obtained before TCRalphabeta/CD19-depleted stem cell transplant. These receptor sequences come from a child between 2 and 9 years old with inherited bone marrow failure, due to receive a stem cell transplant. Each CDR3 is given without its conserved first and last residue.

ASSLALPGYQPQH,TRBJ1-5,TRBV7-9
ASSYETMNTGELF,TRBJ2-2,TRBV6-7
ASSPERGRDNSPLH,TRBJ1-6,TRBV7-8
SVTQGSDTQY,TRBJ2-3,TRBV29-1
ASSYFNTQY,TRBJ2-3,TRBV6-5
ASSPQAMTGTYEQY,TRBJ2-7,TRBV7-2
SARDGGRGWAPQH,TRBJ1-5,TRBV20-1
ATSGAGETQY,TRBJ2-5,TRBV12-3/TRBV12-4
ASSYWQAGAGGNTEAF,TRBJ1-1,TRBV6-5
ASSLGTVNAYGYT,TRBJ1-2,TRBV12-3/TRBV12-4
ASSEPGGLNEQY,TRBJ2-7,TRBV7-9
ASGWRQPQH,TRBJ1-5,TRBV3-1
AISGRGSSYEQY,TRBJ2-7,TRBV10-3
ASSRSVYQETQY,TRBJ2-5,TRBV27
ASSEFTLDTHYEQY,TRBJ2-7,TRBV6-1
ASSAGTSHTDTQY,TRBJ2-3,TRBV9
SASGGYEQF,TRBJ2-1,TRBV20-1
ASRDSHSYEQY,TRBJ2-7,TRBV6-1
ASSENLMEQF,TRBJ2-1,TRBV25-1
ATSGSKEASGRGGETQY,TRBJ2-5,TRBV24-1
SASTLAGVGNEQF,TRBJ2-1,TRBV20-1
ATIPPTFFPLH,TRBJ1-6,TRBV19
ASASGERGTQY,TRBJ2-5,TRBV5-1
ASSLGVGQGRETQY,TRBJ2-5,TRBV7-2
ASSWGGGSNQPQH,TRBJ1-5,TRBV5-1
ASSSRLAYTGELF,TRBJ2-2,TRBV19
ASSATYGGNYGYT,TRBJ1-2,TRBV6-1
ASSFGLAVYNEQF,TRBJ2-1,TRBV7-2
ASSFYGRPTYNEQF,TRBJ2-1,TRBV7-2
ASSQDSGDSYNEQF,TRBJ2-1,TRBV3-1
ASSSQTSSYNEQF,TRBJ2-1,TRBV21-1
SAEGRSSAF,TRBJ1-1,TRBV20-1
AIRLFSGLAGGADTQY,TRBJ2-3,TRBV10-3
ASSLGSTDNEQF,TRBJ2-1,TRBV7-9
ASSQDMRRGNEQF,TRBJ2-1,TRBV4-1
ASSPWGPATNEKLF,TRBJ1-4,TRBV4-3
ASSYRERRYGYT,TRBJ1-2,TRBV6-5
ASSPRRGATEAF,TRBJ1-1,TRBV27
SAIPLAPGSYNEQF,TRBJ2-1,TRBV20-1
ASTAQGTYEQY,TRBJ2-7,TRBV19
ASSPAGQLNQPQH,TRBJ1-5,TRBV5-1
ASSLRLQETQY,TRBJ2-5,TRBV18
AISGPGRRPYETQY,TRBJ2-5,TRBV10-3
ASSLWLVAGGQTSTDTQY,TRBJ2-3,TRBV12-3/TRBV12-4
ASSGLLAGGNHEQF,TRBJ2-1,TRBV9
SARDLKEGAGAAYEQY,TRBJ2-7,TRBV20-1
ASSRYGGRSSYEQY,TRBJ2-7,TRBV6-5
AWSATVHPGELF,TRBJ2-2,TRBV30
SARDLWGRAPGELF,TRBJ2-2,TRBV20-1
SALGDAANEKLF,TRBJ1-4,TRBV29-1
ASSPTSGFYNEQF,TRBJ2-1,TRBV5-1
ASSQDRLGDNEQF,TRBJ2-1,TRBV4-3
ASSLASAGETQY,TRBJ2-5,TRBV5-1
ASSDRASPYEQY,TRBJ2-7,TRBV2
ASSPGVSGSTDTQY,TRBJ2-3,TRBV4-2